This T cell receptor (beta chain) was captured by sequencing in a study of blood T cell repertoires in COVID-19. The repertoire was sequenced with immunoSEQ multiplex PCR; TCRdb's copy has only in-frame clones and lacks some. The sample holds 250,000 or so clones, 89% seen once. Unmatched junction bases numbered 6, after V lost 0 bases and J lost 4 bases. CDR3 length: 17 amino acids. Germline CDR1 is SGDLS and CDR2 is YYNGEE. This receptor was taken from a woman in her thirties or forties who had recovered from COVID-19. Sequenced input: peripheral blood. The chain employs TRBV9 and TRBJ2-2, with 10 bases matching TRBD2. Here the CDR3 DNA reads TGTGCCAGCAGCGTAGGTCTAGCGGGAGCTATCACCGGGGAGCTGTTTTTT. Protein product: CASSVGLAGAITGELFF. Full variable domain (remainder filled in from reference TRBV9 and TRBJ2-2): DSGVTQTPKHLITATGQRVTLRCSPRSGDLSVYWYQQSLDQGLQFLIQYYNGEERAKGNILERFSAQQFPDLHSELNLSSLELGDSALYFCASSVGLAGAITGELFFGEGSRLTVL.